Below are 26 T cell receptor beta chains sequenced from a single sample in a study of T cell responses to AZD1222 COVID-19 vaccine. Some clones are missing from TCRdb's copy, which holds only in-frame ones; the method was immunoSEQ multiplex PCR. Among approximately 100,000 clones listed, 70% to 90% were seen once. The sample consisted of peripheral blood, taken 28 days after the second AZD1222 dose. All receptors derive from an adult who received the AZD1222 COVID-19 vaccine.

The chain recombines TRBV18 with TRBJ2-3; 12 bases are a match to TRBD2. Germline trimming cut 4 bases from V and 2 bases from J; bases unmatched to any gene: 4. The CDR3 runs to 16 residues. Germline V gene sequence: CDR1 KGHSH, CDR2 LQKENI. The CDR3 DNA reads as TGTGCCAGCTCACGGACTAGCGGGATGACCACAGATACGCAGTATTTT. This encodes CASSRTSGMTTDTQYF.

This chain connects TRBV7-3 to TRBJ2-7; no definite D call. The V end was cut by 0 bases, the J end by 6 bases, with 12 bases between. Germline V lookup: CDR1 SGHTA, CDR2 FQGTGA. The CDR3 runs to 14 residues. The CDR3 loop reads CASSLTGRFGEQYF. CDR3 DNA sequence: TGTGCCAGCAGCTTAACTGGCAGGTTCGGCGAGCAGTACTTC. Using reference TRBV7-3 and TRBJ2-7 for the parts outside the CDR3, the full variable domain is GAGVSQTPSNKVTEKGKYVELRCDPISGHTALYWYRQSLGQGPEFLIYFQGTGAADDSGLPNDRFFAVRPEGSVSTLKIQRTERGDSAVYLCASSLTGRFGEQYFGPGTRLTVT.

The genes are TRBV5-1 and TRBJ1-6; 8 bases fit TRBD1. The CDR3 is 16 residues long. Germline V gene data show CDR1 as SGHRS and CDR2 as YFSETQ. V shed 8 bases and J 6 bases; nucleotides not matched to a gene: 13. The CDR3 DNA follows: TGCGCCAGTTCCGGACAGGGAAGTTTGGTTAATTCACCCCTCCACTTT. Protein: CASSGQGSLVNSPLHF.

The rearrangement links TRBV7-2 to TRBJ2-2; 7 bases are shared with TRBD1. The CDR3 length is 15 residues. The germline V gene has CDR1 SGHTA and CDR2 FQGNSA. V lost 10 bases, J lost 1 base, and 9 bases stayed unmatched. The CDR3 nucleotides are TGTGCCACTCAGAGAGGGGACAGGAACACCGGGGAGCTGTTTTTT. It codes for CATQRGDRNTGELFF.

The V gene is TRBV10-1, the J gene TRBJ1-1; D call uncertain. The CDR3 length is 16 residues. Trimming took off 0 bases at V and 1 base at J, with 12 bases between the two ends. CDR1 is WNHNN and CDR2 is SYGVQD in the germline V gene (reference sequence). CDR3 sequence reads: CASSESEKSGNTEAFF. In DNA form, the CDR3 reads TGCGCCAGCAGTGAGTCGGAGAAATCAGGGAACACTGAAGCTTTCTTT.

Written as DNA, the CDR3 is TGTGCCAGCAGTTTGGGGGACAGGGCGGGCGAAAAACTGTTTTTT. Protein product: CASSLGDRAGEKLFF. The V and J genes are TRBV28 and TRBJ1-4; TRBD1 matches at 9 bases. The CDR3 runs 15 residues. Germline CDR1 reads MDHEN; CDR2 reads SYDVKM. Germline trimming cut 3 bases from V and 8 bases from J; bases unmatched to any gene: 7.

V gene TRBV14 combines with J gene TRBJ2-3; 10 bases are shared with TRBD2. The CDR3 length is 14 residues. Germline CDR1 and CDR2: SGHDN and FVKESK. V lost 6 bases and J lost 3; bases outside the gene matches: 3. The chain's CDR3 is CASSLAGVTDTQYF. The CDR3 DNA sequence: TGTGCCAGCAGTCTAGCGGGAGTAACAGATACGCAGTATTTT. Variable domain in full (rest from reference TRBV14 and TRBJ2-3): EAGVTQFPSHSVIEKGQTVTLRCDPISGHDNLYWYRRVMGKEIKFLLHFVKESKQDESGMPNNRFLAERTGGTYSTLKVQPAELEDSGVYFCASSLAGVTDTQYFGPGTRLTVL.

This CDR3 reads CASSPEQTSTYEQYF. CDR3 bases: TGTGCCAGCTCCCCCGAACAGACTTCCACCTACGAGCAGTACTTC. The J gene is TRBJ2-7, the V gene TRBV18, with unresolved D. V shed 6 bases and J shed 2 bases, with 17 bases lying between them. The CDR3 extends over 15 amino acids. Germline V gives CDR1 KGHSH, CDR2 LQKENI.

The rearrangement joins TRBV5-6 to TRBJ1-3; D is uncertain. The CDR3 extends over 15 amino acids. Germline assignment: CDR1 SGHDT and CDR2 YYEEEE. V lost 4 bases and J lost 0, with 11 bases in between. CDR3 loop: CASSRLPSSGNTIYF. For the CDR3, the DNA is TGTGCCAGCAGCCGGCTACCAAGCTCTGGAAACACCATATATTTT.

This clone has only one observation. V usage is TRBV7-6 and J usage is TRBJ1-3; maybe TRBD1 (5 bases). CDR3 size: 17 residues. The germline V gene has CDR1 SGHVS and CDR2 FNYEAQ. Trimming removed 0 bases at V and 3 bases at J, with 15 bases between. For the CDR3, the DNA is TGTGCCAGCAGCTTAGCGCGGCGGGGCGAATATGGAAACACCATATATTTT. It codes for CASSLARRGEYGNTIYF. Full variable domain (outside the CDR3, taken from reference TRBV7-6 and TRBJ1-3): GAGVSQSPRYKVTKRGQDVALRCDPISGHVSLYWYRQALGQGPEFLTYFNYEAQQDKSGLPNDRFSAERPEGSISTLTIQRTEQRDSAMYRCASSLARRGEYGNTIYFGEGSWLTVV.

The chain recombines TRBV6-2 or TRBV6-3 with TRBJ2-5; unclear D gene. The CDR3 extends over 13 amino acids. The V and J ends lost 4 bases and 5 bases respectively, with 11 bases between them. Germline V gene sequence: CDR1 MNHEY, CDR2 SVGEGT. CDR3 sequence: CASSFGVMETQYF. The CDR3 region has the DNA TGTGCCAGCAGTTTTGGGGTAATGGAGACCCAGTACTTC.

The V gene is TRBV24-1, the J gene TRBJ2-1; D gene ambiguous. The CDR3 runs 13 residues. CDR1 and CDR2 (germline): KGHDR, SFDVKD. The V and J ends lost 5 bases and 8 bases respectively, with 12 bases between them. The CDR3 DNA sequence: TGTGCCACCAGTGTCCCACCAAAAGATGAGCAGTTCTTC. This sequence encodes CATSVPPKDEQFF.

The chain combines TRBV9 with TRBJ1-1, with D possibly TRBD1 on 5 matching bases. This CDR3 region has 13 residues. Trimming pared 4 bases from V and 4 bases from J, leaving 11 bases between. In germline, CDR1 is SGDLS, CDR2 YYNGEE. The CDR3 DNA reads TGTGCCAGCAGCTTTGGGGGGAGCACTGAAGCTTTCTTT. Protein sequence: CASSFGGSTEAFF.

J is TRBJ2-5 and V is TRBV5-1, with a tentative D call TRBD2 (6 bases). The CDR3 is 14 residues long. The germline V gene has CDR1 SGHRS and CDR2 YFSETQ. The V gene lost 3 bases and the J gene lost 5 bases, with 14 bases spanning the gap. The CDR3 region has the DNA TGCGCCAGCAGCTCCTCGGGGGTTGGGGAGACCCAGTACTTC. This translates into CASSSSGVGETQYF.

The rearrangement links TRBV30 to TRBJ2-1, with D uncertain. With 5 bases removed from V and 9 bases from J, the gap between germline ends came to 17 bases. Looked up from germline, CDR1 is GTSNPN and CDR2 is SVGIG (reference sequence). The CDR3 is 13 residues long. CDR3 region: CAWGPSGKGEQFF. The CDR3 bases are TGTGCCTGGGGCCCATCCGGTAAAGGTGAGCAGTTCTTC. Combining the CDR3 with reference TRBV30 and TRBJ2-1 gives the whole variable domain SQTIHQWPATLVQPVGSPLSLECTVEGTSNPNLYWYRQAAGRGLQLLFYSVGIGQISSEVPQNLSASRPQDRQFILSSKKLLLSDSGFYLCAWGPSGKGEQFFGPGTRLTVL.

The V and J genes are TRBV6-5 and TRBJ2-5, with D possibly matching TRBD1 (7 bases). CDR1 and CDR2 from the germline V gene are MNHEY and SVGAGI. The CDR3 totals 15 residues. V was cut by 4 bases and J by 2 bases, with 14 bases left in between. The CDR3 DNA reads as TGTGCCAGCAGTTCTCCGGCAGGGGGGCAAGAGACCCAGTACTTC. It is translated as CASSSPAGGQETQYF.

The V call is TRBV5-4, the J call TRBJ2-7; D gene ambiguous. Looked up from germline, CDR1 is SGHNT and CDR2 is YYREEE (reference sequence). This CDR3 region has 11 residues. V lost 4 bases, J lost 3 bases, and 5 bases lay in between. For the CDR3, the DNA is TGTGCCAGCAGCATGAACTACGAGCAGTACTTC. Amino acids: CASSMNYEQYF.

The chain links TRBV10-3 to TRBJ2-7, with TRBD1 matching 7 bases. V trimming: 6 bases; J trimming: 2 bases; junction bases outside the gene matches: 13. The CDR3 has 16 amino acids. Looked up from germline, CDR1 is ENHRY and CDR2 is SYGVKD. DNA of the CDR3: TGTGCCATCAGAGGGACAGCCCAGGGCTCCACCTACGAGCAGTACTTC. Encoded protein: CAIRGTAQGSTYEQYF.

This sequence joins TRBV6-5 and TRBJ1-3; D uncertain. CDR1 MNHEY and CDR2 SVGAGI come from the germline V gene. Trimming took 4 bases from V and 0 from J, leaving 13 bases between them. This CDR3 spans 16 amino acids. The CDR3 sequence: CASSSAPPGSGNTIYF. DNA for the CDR3: TGTGCCAGCAGTTCAGCCCCGCCAGGCTCTGGAAACACCATATATTTT.

This chain uses TRBV7-2 with TRBJ2-4; 9 bases are shared with TRBD2. With V trimmed by 4 bases and J by 0 bases, 10 bases remained unmatched. The CDR3 totals 18 residues. Germline V gene data show CDR1 as SGHTA and CDR2 as FQGNSA. The CDR3 protein is CASSSCSGSTLAKNIQYF. The CDR3 region has the DNA TGTGCCAGCAGCTCCTGTAGCGGGAGCACCTTAGCCAAAAACATTCAGTACTTC.

The genes are TRBV6-5 and TRBJ1-5; D might be TRBD1 (5 bases). The ends were cut back, 2 bases at V and 2 bases at J, with 7 bases in the middle. The CDR3 is made up of 14 amino acids. The germline V gene has CDR1 MNHEY and CDR2 SVGAGI. In nucleotides, the CDR3 is TGTGCCAGCAGTTACAGGGGCCGCAATCAGCCCCAGCATTTT. This gives the protein CASSYRGRNQPQHF.

J is TRBJ1-5 and V is TRBV30, with TRBD1 matching over 8 bases. The CDR3 contains 16 residues. The ends lost 2 bases at V and 2 bases at J; junction bases unmatched: 8. The germline V gene encodes CDR1 GTSNPN and CDR2 SVGIG (reference sequence). The CDR3 coding sequence is TGTGCCTGGAGTTTACGGACAGGGCTTGGCAATCAGCCCCAGCATTTT. Residues: CAWSLRTGLGNQPQHF.

V usage is TRBV9 and J usage is TRBJ1-2; D is undetermined. CDR1 and CDR2 (germline): SGDLS, YYNGEE. V was pared by 0 bases and J by 4 bases, with 16 bases between. The CDR3 loop spans 16 amino acids. This chain's CDR3 is CASSVDSGNHAYGYTF. The CDR3, as DNA: TGTGCCAGCAGCGTAGATTCGGGGAATCACGCCTATGGCTACACCTTC.

The rearrangement links TRBV28 to TRBJ2-7, with 9 nucleotides matching TRBD1. The CDR3 is made up of 15 amino acids. Germline loops: CDR1 MDHEN, CDR2 SYDVKM. The trim removed 6 bases at V and 6 bases at J, leaving 12 bases unmatched. The CDR3 nucleotides are TGTGCCAGCAGCACGACCGGGACAGGGCCTGGCGAGCAGTACTTC. Residues: CASSTTGTGPGEQYF.

This clone was counted a single time. The rearrangement uses TRBV28 and TRBJ2-1, with no clear D. Germline assignment: CDR1 MDHEN and CDR2 SYDVKM. This CDR3 comprises 15 residues. Trimming removed 5 bases from V and 0 bases from J, with 11 bases in between. CDR3 protein: CASSSVDSSYNEQFF. Here the CDR3 DNA reads TGTGCCAGCAGTAGTGTGGATAGCTCCTACAATGAGCAGTTCTTC.

The rearrangement links TRBV6-2 or TRBV6-3 to TRBJ2-3; D gene ambiguous. Germline assignment: CDR1 MNHEY and CDR2 SVGEGT. V was cut by 0 bases and J by 6 bases, with 1 base left in between. This CDR3 comprises 11 residues. CDR3 DNA: TGTGCCAGCAGTTACTCTGATACGCAGTATTTT. Its protein is CASSYSDTQYF.